The present T cell receptor (beta chain) was sequenced within a study of blood T cells in healthy people across ages (dated by TCRdb to the mid-2010s). Study-level background: In model experiments, template switching captured about one uniquely barcoded TCR beta cDNA molecule for every two T cells. The study measured age-related changes in TCR beta repertoire diversity using deep sequencing normalized with unique cDNA molecular identifiers. The donors were divided into four age groups: young (average approximately 17 years), middle-aged (approximately 39), aged (approximately 59) and long-lived (about 90). To avoid experimental bias, donors of different ages were spread randomly across the sequencing lanes. For two donors (one aged 18 to 30 and one aged 80 or older), the study analyzed two additional independent replicas of 1 million unique cDNA reads from the same blood draw. The paper as a whole reports these results and caveats: Estimates of total diversity based on one million sequenced T cells were regarded as lower bounds and as underestimates. Bulk unsorted PBMC profiling prevented conclusive comparison of naive and antigen-experienced compartments. Because donor CMV infection status was unknown, age-related changes in expanded clonotypes were potentially confounded. The long-lived group showed more naive CD4+ T cells, fewer expanded clones and increased TCR diversity than the aged group, suggesting age selection. A strong correlation was found between observed TCR beta diversity and the percentage of naive T cells measured by flow cytometry. As age increased, observed TCR beta diversity per million T cells dropped in a roughly linear way, and a significant reduction was already evident by age roughly 40.

This clonotype was seen more than once but under ten times. No cognate antigen has been identified for it. Per-nucleotide qualities are absent, and no much larger clonotype sits a single base away. The library was built by means of 5' RACE. For sequencing, an Illumina HiSeq 2500 was employed. The second PCR ran for about 6 to 12 cycles and used a J-beta primer mix along with a sample-barcoded 5' primer. Each TCR beta cDNA molecule received a unique molecular identifier from a template-switch 5' adaptor carrying 12 random nucleotides. At least 2.5 million CDR3-containing paired-end reads were obtained from each sample. First-strand cDNA synthesis was performed from all RNA using the Mint cDNA synthesis kit, with priming by a TRBC-specific oligonucleotide. All cDNA was treated with uracil-DNA glycosylase and then went through a first 18-cycle PCR with the universal primers M1SS and BC2_uni_R. Under the source paper's analysis protocol: Normalization of each sample was performed by random selection of 1 million high-quality reads, each carrying a distinct molecular identifier. Instead of being binned into consensus sequences, reads that shared molecular identifiers were thrown out. MiTCR, set to a Q25 quality threshold and the strictest error-elimination algorithm, was used for CDR3 identification, clonotype clustering and error correction. A nonparametric unseen species model with Euler transformation was used to estimate a lower bound on total TCR beta diversity. TCRdb's own reprocessing of the public reads used fastp at Q25 and MiXCR and kept productive beta chains. Each entry is one CDR3 protein sequence, shown with its most common DNA and genes. The V and J calls, along with clone size, are taken from TCRdb and not from the paper's own processing. For this sample the table gives roughly 2 million distinct CDR3 sequences, of which roughly 52% were detected only once. The ten largest clones capture 2.1% of the sample.

V gives up 4 bases and J gives up 5 bases, and the segment between their germline ends measures 17 bases. The germline V gene provides CDR1 SGHTA and CDR2 FQGNSA. The CDR3 contains 15 residues, cysteine and phenylalanine counted. Only CDR3 DNA remains: 45 bases, in frame from the first base. Donors were a few dozen systemically healthy Caucasian individuals from Russia aged roughly 6 to 100 years. Each donor gave roughly 9.5 milliliters of peripheral blood, collected into EDTA-treated Vacutainer tubes. Ficoll-Paque density-gradient centrifugation was used to isolate PBMCs, with at least 6 million obtained per sample. Total RNA, at least 6 micrograms per sample, was extracted from PBMCs with Trizol reagent. The percentages of naive CD45RAhigh/CD27high T cells were determined by flow cytometry on a PBMC aliquot from every donor.

Recombination connected TRBV7-2 to TRBJ2-5; the D region possibly corresponds to TRBD2 (5 bases align). The receptor was derived from a woman aged 40-49 years in good health. The sequenced material came from blood. CDR3 loop: CASSYQTGPGETQYF. The DNA is as follows: TGTGCCAGCAGCTATCAGACCGGTCCGGGGGAGACCCAGTACTTC.